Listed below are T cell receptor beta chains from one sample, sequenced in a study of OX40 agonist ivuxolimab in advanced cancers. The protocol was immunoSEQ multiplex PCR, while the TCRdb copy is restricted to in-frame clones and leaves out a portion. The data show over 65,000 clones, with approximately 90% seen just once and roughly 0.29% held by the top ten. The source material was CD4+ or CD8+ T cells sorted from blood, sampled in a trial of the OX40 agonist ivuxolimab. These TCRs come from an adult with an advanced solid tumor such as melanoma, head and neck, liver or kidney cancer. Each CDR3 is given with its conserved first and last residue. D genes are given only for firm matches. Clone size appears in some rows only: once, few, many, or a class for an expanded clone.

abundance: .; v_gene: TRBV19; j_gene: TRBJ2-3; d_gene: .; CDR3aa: CASSIGGYTDTQYF; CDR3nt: TGTGCCAGTAGTATCGGGGGATACACAGATACGCAGTATTTT
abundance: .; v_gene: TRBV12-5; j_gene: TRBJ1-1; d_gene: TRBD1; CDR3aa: CASGLKQGFANTEAFF; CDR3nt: TGTGCTAGTGGTTTGAAACAGGGGTTCGCGAACACTGAAGCTTTCTTT
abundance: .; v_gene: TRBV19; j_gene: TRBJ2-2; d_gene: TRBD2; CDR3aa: CASSPTSGSFFGELFF; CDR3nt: TGTGCCAGTAGTCCGACTAGCGGGAGTTTCTTCGGGGAGCTGTTTTTT
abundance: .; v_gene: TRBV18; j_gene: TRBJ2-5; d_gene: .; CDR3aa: CASSPQDSGTQYF; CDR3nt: TGTGCCAGCTCACCCCAGGACTCGGGGACCCAGTACTTC
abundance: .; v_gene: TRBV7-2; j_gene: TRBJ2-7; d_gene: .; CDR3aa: CASSLGRASYEQYF; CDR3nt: TGTGCCAGCAGCTTAGGGCGGGCCTCCTACGAGCAGTACTTC
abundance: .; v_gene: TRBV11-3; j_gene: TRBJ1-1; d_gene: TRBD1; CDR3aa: CASSLFGQGNTEAFF; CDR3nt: TGTGCCAGCAGCTTATTCGGACAGGGGAACACTGAAGCTTTCTTT
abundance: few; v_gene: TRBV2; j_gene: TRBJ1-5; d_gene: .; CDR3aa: CASRMDGNQPQHF; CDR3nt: TGTGCCAGCAGAATGGACGGTAATCAGCCCCAGCATTTT
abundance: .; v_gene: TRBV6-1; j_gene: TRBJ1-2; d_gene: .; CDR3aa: CASSEGANNYGYTF; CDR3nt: TGTGCCAGCAGTGAAGGGGCTAATAACTATGGCTACACCTTC
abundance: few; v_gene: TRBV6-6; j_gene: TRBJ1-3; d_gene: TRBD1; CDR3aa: CATRTGGSGNTIYF; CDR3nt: TGTGCCACCCGGACAGGGGGCTCTGGAAACACCATATATTTT
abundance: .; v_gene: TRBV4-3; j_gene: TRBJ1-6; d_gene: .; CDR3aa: CASSQGRQFPSPLHF; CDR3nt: TGCGCCAGCAGCCAAGGGCGGCAGTTTCCTTCACCCCTCCACTTT
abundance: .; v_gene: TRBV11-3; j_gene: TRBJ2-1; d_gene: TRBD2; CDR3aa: CASSSRTSGSSYNEQFF; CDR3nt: TGTGCCAGCAGCTCCCGGACTAGCGGGAGCTCCTACAATGAGCAGTTCTTC
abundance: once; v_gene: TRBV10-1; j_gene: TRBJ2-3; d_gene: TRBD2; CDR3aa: CASSRLAADTQYF; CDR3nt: TGCGCCAGCAGCAGACTAGCTGCCGATACGCAGTATTTT
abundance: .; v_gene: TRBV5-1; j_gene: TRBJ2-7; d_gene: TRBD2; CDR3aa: CASSLGGGGYLAQYF; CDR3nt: TGCGCCAGCAGCTTGGGTGGCGGGGGTTACTTAGCGCAGTACTTC
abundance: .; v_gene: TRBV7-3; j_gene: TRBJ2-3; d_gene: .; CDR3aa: CASSFSNTDTQYF; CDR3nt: TGTGCCAGCAGCTTCAGCAACACAGATACGCAGTATTTT
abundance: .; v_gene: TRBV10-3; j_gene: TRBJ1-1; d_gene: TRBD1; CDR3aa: CAINRGQGVSPNTEAFF; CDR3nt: TGTGCCATCAATCGGGGACAGGGGGTTTCTCCAAACACTGAAGCTTTCTTT
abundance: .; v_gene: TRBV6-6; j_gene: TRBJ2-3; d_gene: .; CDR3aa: CASNEAGPSTDTQYF; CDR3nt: TGTGCCAGCAATGAGGCGGGGCCTAGCACAGATACGCAGTATTTT
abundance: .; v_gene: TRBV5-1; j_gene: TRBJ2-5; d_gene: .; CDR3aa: CASSAREETQYF; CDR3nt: TGCGCCAGCAGCGCGAGGGAAGAGACCCAGTACTTC
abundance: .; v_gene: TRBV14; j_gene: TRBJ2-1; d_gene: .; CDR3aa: CASSQFQGLPRGNEQFF; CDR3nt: TGTGCCAGCAGCCAATTCCAGGGATTACCAAGGGGGAATGAGCAGTTCTTC
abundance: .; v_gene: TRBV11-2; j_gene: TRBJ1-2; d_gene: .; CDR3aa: CASSPGAGPGYTF; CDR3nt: TGTGCCAGCAGCCCGGGGGCAGGGCCTGGCTACACCTTC
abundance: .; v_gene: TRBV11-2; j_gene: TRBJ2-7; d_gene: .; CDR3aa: CASSLGTRLSSYEQYF; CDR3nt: TGTGCCAGCAGCTTAGGGACTCGTTTGAGCTCCTACGAGCAGTACTTC
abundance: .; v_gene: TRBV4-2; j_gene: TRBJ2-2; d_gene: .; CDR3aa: CASSQVQGHGTGELFF; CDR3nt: TGTGCCAGCAGCCAAGTTCAGGGGCACGGCACCGGGGAGCTGTTTTTT
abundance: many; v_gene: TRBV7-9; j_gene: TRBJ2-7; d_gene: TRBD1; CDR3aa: CASSRLGQWYF; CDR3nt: TGTGCCAGCAGCCGACTGGGACAGTGGTACTTC
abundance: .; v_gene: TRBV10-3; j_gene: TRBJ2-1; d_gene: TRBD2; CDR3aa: CAISDSLAGGNEQFF; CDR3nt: TGTGCCATCAGTGACTCCCTAGCGGGAGGGAATGAGCAGTTCTTC
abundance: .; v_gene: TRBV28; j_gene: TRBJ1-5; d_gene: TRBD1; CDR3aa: CASSWSGTVNQPQHF; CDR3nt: TGTGCCAGCAGTTGGAGCGGGACAGTTAATCAGCCCCAGCATTTT
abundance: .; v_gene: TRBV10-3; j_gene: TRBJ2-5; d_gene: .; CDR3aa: CAISDQETQYF; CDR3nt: TGTGCCATCAGCGACCAAGAGACCCAGTACTTC
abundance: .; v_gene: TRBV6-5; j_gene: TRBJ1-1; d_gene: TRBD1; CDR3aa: CASSYAPGQENTEAFF; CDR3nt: TGTGCCAGCAGTTACGCCCCGGGACAGGAGAACACTGAAGCTTTCTTT
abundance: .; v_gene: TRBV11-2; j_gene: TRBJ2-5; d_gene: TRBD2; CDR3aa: CASSFYSGREETQYF; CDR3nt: TGTGCCAGCAGCTTTTATAGCGGGAGGGAAGAGACCCAGTACTTC
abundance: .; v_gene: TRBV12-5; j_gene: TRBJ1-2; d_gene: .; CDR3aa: CASGLAEGTGYTF; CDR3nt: TGTGCTAGTGGTTTGGCGGAGGGGACGGGCTACACCTTC
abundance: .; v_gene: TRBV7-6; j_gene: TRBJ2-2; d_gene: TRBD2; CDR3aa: CASSSSGSGTGELFF; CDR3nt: TGTGCCAGCAGCTCGAGCGGGAGTGGCACCGGGGAGCTGTTTTTT
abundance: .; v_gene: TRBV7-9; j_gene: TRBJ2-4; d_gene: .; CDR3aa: CASSFGGPGIQYF; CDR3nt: TGTGCCAGCAGCTTTGGAGGGCCCGGGATTCAGTACTTC
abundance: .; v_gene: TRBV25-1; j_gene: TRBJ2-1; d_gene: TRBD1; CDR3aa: CASSTEDRGFHNEQFF; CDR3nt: TGTGCCAGCAGTACCGAGGACAGGGGGTTCCACAATGAGCAGTTCTTC
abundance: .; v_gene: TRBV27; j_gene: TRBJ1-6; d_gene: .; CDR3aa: CASSIRTGRGSYNSPLHF; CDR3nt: TGTGCCAGCAGTATTCGGACCGGGCGGGGCTCCTATAATTCACCCCTCCACTTT
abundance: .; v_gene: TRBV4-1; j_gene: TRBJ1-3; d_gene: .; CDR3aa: CASSRGGDGNTIYF; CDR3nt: TGCGCCAGCAGCCGGGGTGGGGATGGAAACACCATATATTTT
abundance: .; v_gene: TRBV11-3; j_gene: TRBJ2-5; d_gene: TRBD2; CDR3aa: CASSLGSGRGQETQYF; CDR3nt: TGTGCCAGCAGCTTAGGTAGCGGGAGAGGCCAAGAGACCCAGTACTTC
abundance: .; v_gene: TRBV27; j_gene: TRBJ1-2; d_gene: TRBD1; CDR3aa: CASRLQGKNGYTF; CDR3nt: TGTGCCAGCAGGCTACAGGGGAAAAATGGCTACACCTTC
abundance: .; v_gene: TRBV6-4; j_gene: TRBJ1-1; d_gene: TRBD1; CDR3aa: CASSDSRTGGNTEAFF; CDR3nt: TGTGCCAGCAGTGACTCGCGGACAGGGGGCAACACTGAAGCTTTCTTT
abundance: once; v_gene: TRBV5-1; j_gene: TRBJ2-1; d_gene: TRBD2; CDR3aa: CASTSGTSGTDEQFF; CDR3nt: TGCGCCAGCACCTCGGGGACTAGCGGGACGGATGAGCAGTTCTTC
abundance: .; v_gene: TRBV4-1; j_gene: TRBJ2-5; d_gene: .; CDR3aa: CASSQAWSGQEGTQYF; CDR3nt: TGCGCCAGCAGCCAAGCTTGGAGCGGGCAGGAAGGGACCCAGTACTTC
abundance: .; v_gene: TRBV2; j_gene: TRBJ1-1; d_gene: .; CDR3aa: CASSKFDLEGTEAFF; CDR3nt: TGTGCCAGCAGTAAATTTGACCTGGAGGGAACTGAAGCTTTCTTT
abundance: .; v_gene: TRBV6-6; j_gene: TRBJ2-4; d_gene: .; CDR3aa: CASTSTRTRSIQYF; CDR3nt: TGTGCCAGCACCTCAACCCGGACCCGGAGCATTCAGTACTTC
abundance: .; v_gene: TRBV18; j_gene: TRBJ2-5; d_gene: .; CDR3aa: CASSPSQQETQYF; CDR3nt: TGTGCCAGCTCACCAAGCCAGCAAGAGACCCAGTACTTC
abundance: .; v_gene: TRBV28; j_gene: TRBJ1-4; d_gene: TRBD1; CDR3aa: CASGGAGQGGKLFF; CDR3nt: TGTGCCAGCGGGGGAGCCGGACAGGGGGGAAAACTGTTTTTT
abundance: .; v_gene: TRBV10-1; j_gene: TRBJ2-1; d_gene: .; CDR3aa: CASSGLGYNEQFF; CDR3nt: TGCGCCAGCAGCGGACTGGGGTACAATGAGCAGTTCTTC
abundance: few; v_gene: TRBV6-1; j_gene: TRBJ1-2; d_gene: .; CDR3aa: CASSEVGGRGGYTF; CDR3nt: TGTGCCAGCAGTGAAGTGGGGGGACGGGGAGGCTACACCTTC
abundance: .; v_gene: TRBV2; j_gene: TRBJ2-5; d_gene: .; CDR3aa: CASWDAPSGETQYF; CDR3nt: TGTGCCAGCTGGGACGCGCCGTCCGGGGAGACCCAGTACTTC
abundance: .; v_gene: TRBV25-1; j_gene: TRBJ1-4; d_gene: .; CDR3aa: CASSSLTPLNEKLFF; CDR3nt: TGTGCCAGCAGTTCTTTGACACCCCTTAATGAAAAACTGTTTTTT
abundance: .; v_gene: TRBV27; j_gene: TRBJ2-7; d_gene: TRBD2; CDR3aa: CASSLSGISYEQYF; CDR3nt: TGTGCCAGCAGTCTGAGCGGGATCTCCTACGAGCAGTACTTC
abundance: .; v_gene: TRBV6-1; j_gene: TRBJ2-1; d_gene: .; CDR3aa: CASSFRRRNEQFF; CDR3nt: TGTGCCAGCAGTTTTCGACGAAGAAATGAGCAGTTCTTC
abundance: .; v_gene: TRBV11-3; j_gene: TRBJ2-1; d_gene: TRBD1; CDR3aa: CASSHWTGAYNEQFF; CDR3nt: TGTGCCAGCAGCCATTGGACAGGGGCGTACAATGAGCAGTTCTTC
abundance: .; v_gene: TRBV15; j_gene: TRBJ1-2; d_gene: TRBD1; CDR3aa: CATSVNRGFNYGYTF; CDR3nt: TGTGCCACCAGCGTCAACAGGGGTTTTAACTATGGCTACACCTTC